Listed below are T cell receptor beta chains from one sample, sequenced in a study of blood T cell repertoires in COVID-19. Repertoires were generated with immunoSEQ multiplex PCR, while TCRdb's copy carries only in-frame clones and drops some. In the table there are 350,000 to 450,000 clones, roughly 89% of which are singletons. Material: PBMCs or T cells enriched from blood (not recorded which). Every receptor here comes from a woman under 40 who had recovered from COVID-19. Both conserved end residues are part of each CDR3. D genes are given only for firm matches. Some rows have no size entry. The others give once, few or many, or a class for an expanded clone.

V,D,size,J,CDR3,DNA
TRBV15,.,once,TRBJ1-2,CATSSSGQIYGYTF,TGTGCCACCAGCTCTTCGGGACAAATTTATGGCTACACCTTC
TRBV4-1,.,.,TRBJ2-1,CASSGVYNEQFF,TGCGCCAGCAGCGGAGTCTACAATGAGCAGTTCTTC
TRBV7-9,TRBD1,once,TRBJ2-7,CASSQPGQGLGIF,TGTGCCAGCAGCCAGCCGGGACAGGGTTTAGGGATTTTC
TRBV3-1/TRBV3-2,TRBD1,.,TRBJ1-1,CASSHRDRATEAFF,TGTGCCAGCAGCCATAGGGACAGGGCCACTGAAGCTTTCTTT
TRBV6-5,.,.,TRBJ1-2,CASSFGQNYGYTF,TGTGCCAGCAGCTTTGGACAGAACTATGGCTACACCTTC
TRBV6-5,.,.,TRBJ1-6,CASSQTGINSPLHF,TGTGCCAGCAGCCAAACAGGGATTAATTCACCCCTCCACTTT
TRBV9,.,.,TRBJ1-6,CASSVLGQTSPLHF,TGTGCCAGCAGCGTACTCGGACAGACTTCACCCCTCCACTTT
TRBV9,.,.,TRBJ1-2,CASSVGTYGYTF,TGTGCCAGCAGCGTAGGTACTTATGGCTACACCTTC
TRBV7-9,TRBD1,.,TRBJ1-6,CASRLGTLDRPGEPLHF,TGTGCCAGCAGGCTAGGGACCCTGGACAGGCCCGGAGAACCCCTCCACTTT
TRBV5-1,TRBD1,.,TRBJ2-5,CASSFETGTLEETQYF,TGCGCCAGCAGCTTTGAGACAGGGACGTTGGAGGAGACCCAGTACTTC
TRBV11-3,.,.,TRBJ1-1,CASSLGGEVSEAFF,TGTGCCAGCAGCCTCGGAGGTGAAGTCTCTGAAGCTTTCTTT
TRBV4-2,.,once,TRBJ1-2,CASSQDLGRDIPNYGYTF,TGTGCCAGCAGCCAAGATTTGGGCCGGGACATACCTAACTATGGCTACACCTTC
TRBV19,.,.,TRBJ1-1,CASSMAQMTEAFF,TGTGCCAGTAGTATGGCTCAGATGACTGAAGCTTTCTTT
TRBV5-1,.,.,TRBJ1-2,CASSSGFSDFNYGYTF,TGCGCCAGCAGCTCAGGGTTTTCCGACTTTAACTATGGCTACACCTTC
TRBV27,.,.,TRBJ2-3,CASSLFGRGTITDTQYF,TGTGCCAGCAGTTTATTTGGTAGGGGGACGATTACAGATACGCAGTATTTT
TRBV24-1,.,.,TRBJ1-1,CATSDRRGEAFF,TGTGCCACCAGTGATAGAAGGGGTGAAGCTTTCTTT
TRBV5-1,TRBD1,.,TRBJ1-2,CASSLVGTEVYEGYTF,TGCGCCAGCAGCTTGGTGGGGACAGAAGTTTATGAGGGCTACACCTTC
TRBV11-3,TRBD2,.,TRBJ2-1,CASSFPTSGSYNEQFF,TGTGCCAGCAGCTTCCCAACTAGCGGGTCCTACAATGAGCAGTTCTTC
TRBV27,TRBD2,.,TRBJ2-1,CASSPVLAGANEQFF,TGTGCCAGCAGTCCGGTACTAGCGGGAGCGAATGAGCAGTTCTTC
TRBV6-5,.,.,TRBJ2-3,CASAAGLTDTQYF,TGTGCCAGCGCGGCGGGACTCACAGATACGCAGTATTTT
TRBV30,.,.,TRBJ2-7,CAWSVPDSTYEQYF,TGTGCCTGGAGTGTACCGGACAGTACCTACGAGCAGTACTTC
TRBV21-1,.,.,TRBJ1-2,CASSKVSSQYGYTF,TGTGCCAGCAGCAAAGTTAGCAGCCAGTATGGCTACACCTTC
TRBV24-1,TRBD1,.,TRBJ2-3,CATSVGSGGVDTQYF,TGTGCCACCAGTGTTGGGTCAGGGGGCGTAGATACGCAGTATTTT
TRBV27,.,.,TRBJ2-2,CASSSGQFFGELFF,TGTGCCAGCAGTTCGGGACAATTTTTCGGGGAGCTGTTTTTT
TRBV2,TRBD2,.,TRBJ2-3,CASSDRASGGSDTQYF,TGTGCCAGCAGCGACCGGGCTAGCGGGGGATCAGATACGCAGTATTTT
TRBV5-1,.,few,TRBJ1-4,CASSWEGISTNEKLFF,TGCGCCAGCAGCTGGGAGGGGATCTCAACTAATGAAAAACTGTTTTTT
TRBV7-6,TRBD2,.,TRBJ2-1,CASSLAAAGGRNEQFF,TGTGCCAGCAGCTTAGCGGCAGCGGGAGGGCGCAATGAGCAGTTCTTC
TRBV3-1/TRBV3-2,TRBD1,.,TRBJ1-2,CASSQVTPGGGQNYGYTF,TGTGCCAGCAGCCAAGTAACCCCCGGTGGGGGACAGAACTATGGCTACACCTTC
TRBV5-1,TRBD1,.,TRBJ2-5,CASSLAGQVGTQYF,TGCGCCAGCAGCTTGGCGGGACAGGTGGGGACCCAGTACTTC
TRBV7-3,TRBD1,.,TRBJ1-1,CASSRQGVNTEAFF,TGTGCCAGCAGCCGACAGGGCGTGAACACTGAAGCTTTCTTT
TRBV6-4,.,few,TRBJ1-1,CASSAAPGNTEAFF,TGTGCCAGCAGTGCCGCTCCAGGGAACACTGAAGCTTTCTTT
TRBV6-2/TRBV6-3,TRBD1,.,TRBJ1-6,CASSLTGRTSPLHF,TGTGCCAGCAGCTTGACAGGGCGGACTTCACCCCTCCACTTT
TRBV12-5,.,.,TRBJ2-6,CASGLTGVGGANVLTF,TGTGCTAGTGGTTTGACGGGGGTGGGGGGGGCCAACGTCCTGACTTTC
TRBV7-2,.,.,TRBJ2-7,CASSLAPDSSYEQYF,TGTGCCAGCAGCTTAGCCCCTGACAGCTCCTACGAGCAGTACTTC
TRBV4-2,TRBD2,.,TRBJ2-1,CASSQAGLAGAYNEQFF,TGTGCCAGCAGCCAAGCCGGACTAGCGGGGGCCTACAATGAGCAGTTCTTC
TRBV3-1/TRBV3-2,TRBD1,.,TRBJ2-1,CASSGRTGGNEQFF,TGTGCCAGCAGCGGGCGGACAGGGGGAAATGAGCAGTTCTTC
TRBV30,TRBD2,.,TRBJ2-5,CACASGRYETQYF,TGTGCCTGCGCTAGCGGGAGGTACGAGACCCAGTACTTC
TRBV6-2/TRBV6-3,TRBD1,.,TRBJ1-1,CASSFVPGQDYMNTEAFF,TGTGCCAGCAGTTTCGTCCCGGGACAGGACTACATGAACACTGAAGCTTTCTTT
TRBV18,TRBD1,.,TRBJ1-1,CASSKPDRVDTEAFF,TGTGCCAGCTCAAAACCGGACAGGGTTGACACTGAAGCTTTCTTT
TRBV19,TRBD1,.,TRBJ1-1,CASSTYRGEAEAFF,TGTGCCAGTAGTACTTACAGGGGGGAGGCTGAAGCTTTCTTT
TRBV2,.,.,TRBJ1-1,CASRAREGETEAFF,TGTGCCAGCAGGGCCAGGGAGGGGGAAACTGAAGCTTTCTTT